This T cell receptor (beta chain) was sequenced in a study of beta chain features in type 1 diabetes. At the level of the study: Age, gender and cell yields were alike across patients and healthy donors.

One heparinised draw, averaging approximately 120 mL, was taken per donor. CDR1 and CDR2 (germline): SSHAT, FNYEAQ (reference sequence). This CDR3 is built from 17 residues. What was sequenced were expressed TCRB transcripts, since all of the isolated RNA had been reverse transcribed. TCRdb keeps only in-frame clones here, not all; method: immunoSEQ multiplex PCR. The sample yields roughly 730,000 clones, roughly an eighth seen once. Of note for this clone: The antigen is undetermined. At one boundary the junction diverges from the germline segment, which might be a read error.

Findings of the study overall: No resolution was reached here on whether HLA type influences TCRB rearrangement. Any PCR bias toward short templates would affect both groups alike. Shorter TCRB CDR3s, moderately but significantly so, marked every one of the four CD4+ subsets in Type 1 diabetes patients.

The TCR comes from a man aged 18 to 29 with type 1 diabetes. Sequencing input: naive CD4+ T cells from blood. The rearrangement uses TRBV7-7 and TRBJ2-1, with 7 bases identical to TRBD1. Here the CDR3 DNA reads TGTGCTAGCAGCAATGGACAGGCTGGCCTTTCCTACAATGAGCAGTTCTTC. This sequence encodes CASSNGQAGLSYNEQFF.